This TCR beta chain emerged from a study of PD-1 blockade in classical Hodgkin lymphoma. Background on the study: Every 2 weeks, patients got 3 mg/kg intravenous nivolumab. Study-wide results and limits: Reported findings placed baseline TCR diversity lower in newly diagnosed patients (compared with healthy donors).

Concerning this clone: Its target is unknown.

Following autologous stem cell transplantation, relapse occurred in every patient, and exposure to brentuximab vedotin varied. Patients had relapsed/refractory classical Hodgkin lymphoma with complete response, partial response or progressive disease as best response. Assay: immunoSEQ multiplex PCR; the TCRdb copy retains only in-frame clones and omits some. Here the sample spans roughly 50,000 clones, over 70% being singletons. Losses at the gene ends were 5 bases for V and 0 bases for J; bases not matched to a gene: 9. This CDR3 is built from 18 residues. Germline V gene lookup returns CDR1 SGHNT and CDR2 YENEEA.

This sequence originates from a human donor with classical Hodgkin lymphoma. The sequences come from peripheral blood mononuclear cells (PBMCs), collected at baseline. V is TRBV11-3 and J is TRBJ2-3, with TRBD2 matching 12 bases. The CDR3 sequence: CASSPGLAGIPSTDTQYF. For the CDR3, the DNA is TGTGCCAGCAGCCCAGGACTAGCGGGGATTCCTAGCACAGATACGCAGTATTTT.